The 11 T cell receptor beta chains given below trace back to one sample, sequenced in a study of blood T cell repertoires in COVID-19. The repertoire was sequenced with immunoSEQ multiplex PCR; TCRdb's copy has only in-frame clones and lacks some. This sample yields 95,000 to 110,000 clones, of which about four fifths are seen a single time; roughly 4.4% belongs to the top ten. The sample was peripheral blood. These receptors came from a human donor in a cohort sampled during active COVID-19.

The chain uses TRBV27 and TRBJ1-2, with no clear D. V gave up 6 bases and J gave up 3 bases, with 14 bases separating them. The CDR3 has 14 amino acids. Germline values: CDR1 MNHEY, CDR2 SMNVEV (reference sequence). Here the CDR3 DNA reads TGTGCCAGCAGGCCCGGAGGGTTCGACTATGGCTACACCTTC. This encodes CASRPGGFDYGYTF.

This clone appeared once. This chain connects TRBV25-1 to TRBJ1-3; no clear D gene. V dropped 2 bases and J dropped 0 bases, with 5 bases sitting between them. The CDR3 has 14 residues. CDR1 and CDR2 (germline): MGHDK, SYGVNS. The CDR3 DNA sequence: TGTGCCAGCAGTGAAACTTTCTCTGGAAACACCATATATTTT. Protein sequence: CASSETFSGNTIYF.

In this sample, this clone turned up once. V usage is TRBV27 and J usage is TRBJ2-3; maybe TRBD1 (5 bases). The germline gives CDR1 MNHEY, CDR2 SMNVEV (reference sequence). This CDR3 comprises 14 residues. The ends were cut back, 7 bases at V and 1 base at J, with 12 bases in the middle. CDR3 loop: CASKWIGGTDTQYF. In nucleotides, the CDR3 is TGTGCCAGCAAATGGATAGGGGGCACAGATACGCAGTATTTT.

V gene TRBV3-1 (or the pseudogene TRBV3-2) combines with J gene TRBJ2-1; 11 bases align to TRBD2. Germline values: CDR1 LGHDT, CDR2 YNNKEL (reference sequence). The CDR3 consists of 18 residues. V shed 4 bases, J shed 0 bases, and the junction held 8 bases outside the gene matches. The CDR3 sequence is CASSPGLAGLSSYNEQFF. The DNA of the CDR3 is TGTGCCAGCAGCCCCGGACTAGCGGGCCTAAGCTCCTACAATGAGCAGTTCTTC.

The rearrangement links TRBV25-1 to TRBJ1-5; unclear D gene. CDR3 length: 12 amino acids. Deletions cut 7 bases from V and 2 bases from J, with 6 bases between. Looked up from germline, CDR1 is MGHDK and CDR2 is SYGVNS. CDR3 protein: CASKEGNQPQHF. CDR3 bases: TGTGCCAGCAAGGAGGGCAATCAGCCCCAGCATTTT.

The V gene is TRBV5-4, the J gene TRBJ2-3; the match to TRBD1 covers 7 bases. The CDR3 runs to 16 residues. CDR1 is SGHNT and CDR2 is YYREEE in the germline V gene (reference sequence). V dropped 1 base and J dropped 0; count of bases not matched to a gene: 5. In DNA form, the CDR3 reads TGTGCCAGCAGCTTGAGGACAGGATCTAGCACAGATACGCAGTATTTT. It encodes CASSLRTGSSTDTQYF.

CDR3 bases: TGTGCCAGCAGCCGTTCCCGGGACAGTTGGATCTATGGCTACACCTTC. It codes for CASSRSRDSWIYGYTF. The chain recombines TRBV7-9 with TRBJ1-2; 7 positions agree with TRBD1. V was pared by 5 bases and J by 4 bases, with 13 bases of the junction left unmatched. The length of the CDR3 is 16 residues. Germline V gene data show CDR1 as SEHNR and CDR2 as FQNEAQ (reference sequence).

The rearrangement uses TRBV20-1 and TRBJ2-1, with 7 bases aligning to TRBD2. V lost 3 bases and J lost 7; bases outside the gene matches: 12. CDR1 and CDR2 from the germline V gene are DFQATT and SNEGSKA (reference sequence). The CDR3 contains 15 residues. As DNA, the CDR3 is TGCAGTGCTAGTGGTCGGGCGGGAGCTTGGAATGAGCAGTTCTTC. Translating gives CSASGRAGAWNEQFF.

The chain employs TRBV2 and TRBJ1-1; D is unclear. V was cut by 3 bases and J by 0 bases, with 11 bases left in between. The CDR3 is made up of 15 amino acids. Germline assignment: CDR1 SNHLY and CDR2 FYNNEI. The CDR3 DNA sequence: TGTGCCAGCAGTGACGCTCAGGCGATGAACACTGAAGCTTTCTTT. Translated: CASSDAQAMNTEAFF.

The chain uses TRBV5-6 and TRBJ2-3; perhaps TRBD2 as D (6 bases). The V gene lost 2 bases and the J gene lost 4 bases, with 11 bases spanning the gap. The V gene's germline CDR1 is SGHDT and CDR2 YYEEEE. CDR3 size: 14 residues. CDR3 protein: CASSFYGSPDTQYF. The CDR3 coding sequence is TGTGCCAGCAGCTTTTACGGGAGCCCAGATACGCAGTATTTT.

The rearrangement links TRBV7-2 to TRBJ1-3; 7 positions agree with TRBD1. The CDR3 runs to 16 residues. The V gene's germline CDR1 is SGHTA and CDR2 FQGNSA. V lost 6 bases and J lost 0; bases outside the gene matches: 8. CDR3 amino acids: CASSLLGGRSGNTIYF. The DNA of the CDR3 is TGTGCCAGCAGTCTTTTAGGGGGCCGCTCTGGAAACACCATATATTTT.